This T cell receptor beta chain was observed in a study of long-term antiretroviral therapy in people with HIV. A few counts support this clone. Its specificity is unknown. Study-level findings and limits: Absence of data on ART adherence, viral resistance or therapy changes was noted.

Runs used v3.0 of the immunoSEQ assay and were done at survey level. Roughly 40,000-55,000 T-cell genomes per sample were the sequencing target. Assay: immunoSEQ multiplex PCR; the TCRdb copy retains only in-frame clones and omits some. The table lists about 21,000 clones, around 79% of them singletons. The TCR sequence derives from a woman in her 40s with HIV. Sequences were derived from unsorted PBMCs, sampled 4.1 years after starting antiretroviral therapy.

The CDR3 loop reads CASSIGQGAYGYTF. Written as DNA, the CDR3 is TGTGCCAGTAGTATCGGACAGGGGGCCTATGGCTACACCTTC. This chain links TRBV19 with TRBJ1-2; TRBD1 matches at 11 bases. Trimming removed 3 bases from V and 4 bases from J; junction bases left unmatched: 1. The CDR3 consists of 14 residues. Germline lookup yields CDR1 LNHDA and CDR2 SQIVND (reference sequence).